This T cell receptor (beta chain) was retrieved from a study of blood T cells in healthy people across ages. Regarding the study as a whole: Higher diversity and more naive CD4+ cells were features of long-lived donors, compared to aged donors.

Trimming took 6 bases from V and 5 from J, leaving 16 bases between them. The CDR3 sequence is 14 residues long. CDR1 and CDR2 from the germline V gene are SGHVS and FQNEAQ. A second PCR, run for about 6 to 11 cycles, used a sample-barcoded 5' primer plus a J-beta primer mix. TCRdb re-called the 5' RACE reads with MiXCR, one entry per CDR3 protein. The table shows about 1.5 million distinct CDR3 sequences, with roughly 40% occurring only once. Ten or more counts support this clonotype. The antigen is undetermined. V usage is TRBV7-8 and J usage is TRBJ2-5, with D tentatively TRBD1 (5 bases). The sequence was obtained from a woman between 18 and 29 years old in good health. The sequenced sample consisted of blood. The chain's CDR3 is CASRRLGVSETQYF. CDR3 in DNA: TGTGCCAGCAGGCGATTAGGGGTTTCGGAGACCCAGTACTTC.